This paragraph reports one TCR beta chain. Its antigen is unknown. The sample originates from a study of post-analysis software for immune sequencing data. TCR beta libraries were prepared from cDNA with unique molecular identifiers. T cells, roughly 0.95 to 10 million of them, yielded around 460,000 cDNA molecules. Each CDR3 protein is one row after TCRdb ran MiXCR on the PCR reads. The sample has about 820,000 distinct CDR3 sequences; about 57% are singletons. Whole-study results and caveats: Patients had higher frequencies than controls of about five TRBV segments, including TRBV5-6, TRBV5-1 and TRBV20-1.

V was trimmed by 9 bases and J by 4 bases, leaving 10 bases between them. This CDR3 is built from 12 residues. The sequence was obtained from a girl between 5 and 17 years old with multiple sclerosis. Sequenced: blood. The chain combines TRBV12-3 or TRBV12-4 with TRBJ1-3; D unclear. Here the CDR3 reads CASTSGGNTIYF. Written as DNA, the CDR3 is TGTGCCAGTACTAGCGGGGGAAACACCATATATTTT.